Each of the 22 T cell receptor beta chains below was sequenced from the same sample in a study of blood T cell repertoires in COVID-19. This table comes from immunoSEQ multiplex PCR, and its TCRdb copy is limited to in-frame clones, with some not included. The sample has approximately 250,000 clones, 70% to 90% seen once. The specimen was PBMCs or T cells enriched from blood (not recorded which). Receptors were obtained from a woman in her 30s who had recovered from COVID-19.

V usage is TRBV5-6 and J usage is TRBJ1-4; D not resolved. Trimming removed 0 bases at V and 3 bases at J, with 6 bases between. Germline CDR1 is SGHDT and CDR2 is YYEEEE. This CDR3 is built from 14 residues. The CDR3 DNA reads as TGTGCCAGCAGCTTGGCCGGGGCTAATGAAAAACTGTTTTTT. This sequence encodes CASSLAGANEKLFF. Complete variable domain (other parts from reference TRBV5-6 and TRBJ1-4): DAGVTQSPTHLIKTRGQQVTLRCSPKSGHDTVSWYQQALGQGPQFIFQYYEEEERQRGNFPDRFSGHQFPNYSSELNVNALLLGDSALYLCASSLAGANEKLFFGSGTQLSVL.

This sequence joins TRBV6-5 and TRBJ2-7; 10 bases align to TRBD1. This CDR3 contains 15 residues. Per the germline V gene, CDR1 is MNHEY and CDR2 is SVGAGI. The V segment lost 5 bases and the J segment 3 bases; nucleotides outside the gene matches: 7. CDR3 in amino acids: CASSPGTGEGYEQYF. CDR3 nucleotide sequence: TGTGCCAGCAGTCCTGGGACAGGGGAAGGCTACGAGCAGTACTTC.

The chain has TRBV5-1 and TRBJ1-2; a weak D match, TRBD1 (5 bases). V lost 4 bases to trimming and J lost 5 bases, with 12 bases between them. Per germline, CDR1 SGHRS and CDR2 YFSETQ. CDR3 size: 13 residues. The CDR3 DNA is TGCGCCAGCAGCCCCCTGACAGCTTATGGCTACACCTTC. Translated: CASSPLTAYGYTF. Using reference TRBV5-1 and TRBJ1-2 for the parts outside the CDR3, the full variable domain is KAGVTQTPRYLIKTRGQQVTLSCSPISGHRSVSWYQQTPGQGLQFLFEYFSETQRNKGNFPGRFSGRQFSNSRSEMNVSTLELGDSALYLCASSPLTAYGYTFGSGTRLTVV.

The chain couples TRBV30 to TRBJ1-2; the match to TRBD1 covers 8 bases. Germline CDR1 reads GTSNPN; CDR2 reads SVGIG (reference sequence). The CDR3 extends over 14 amino acids. J gave up 1 base and V 5 bases, and 6 bases lay outside the gene matches. The CDR3 spells CAWGRDRNNYGYTF. The CDR3 nucleotides are TGTGCCTGGGGAAGGGACAGGAATAACTATGGCTACACCTTC.

The V and J genes are TRBV10-3 and TRBJ2-3; 7 bases agree with TRBD2. Germline loops: CDR1 ENHRY, CDR2 SYGVKD. V was pared by 4 bases and J by 6 bases, with 10 bases of the junction left unmatched. The CDR3 runs 15 residues. The CDR3 is CAISGATSDIDTQYF. In DNA form, the CDR3 reads TGTGCCATCAGTGGGGCCACTAGCGATATCGATACGCAGTATTTT.

The CDR3 DNA reads TGCGCCAGCAGCCAAGTTGGGCTAGCGATGCAGTACTTC. This sequence encodes CASSQVGLAMQYF. The chain is built from TRBV4-1 and TRBJ2-7, with D maybe TRBD2 (6 bases). Germline CDR1 MGHRA, CDR2 YSYEKL. V lost 1 base to trimming and J lost 9 bases, with 13 bases between them. There are 13 residues in the CDR3.

With respect to this clone: The same CDR3 also results from other DNA sequences found in this sample. The rearrangement uses TRBV4-1 and TRBJ1-6; D uncertain. The CDR3 contains 12 residues. Germline CDR1 reads MGHRA; CDR2 reads YSYEKL. Trimming took off 4 bases at V and 7 bases at J, with 5 bases between the two ends. The CDR3 nucleotides are TGCGCCAGCAGCCTCCTCAATTCACCCCTCCACTTT. This encodes CASSLLNSPLHF.

This chain joins TRBV19 and TRBJ2-7; 12 bases are shared with TRBD1. V was clipped by 6 bases and J by 0 bases; unmatched bases: 3. Germline CDR1 LNHDA, CDR2 SQIVND (reference sequence). There are 15 residues in the CDR3. The CDR3 reads CASRGTGGGSYEQYF. The DNA for the CDR3 is TGTGCCAGTAGGGGGACAGGGGGCGGCTCCTACGAGCAGTACTTC.

This chain joins TRBV15 and TRBJ1-6; D unclear. V shed 0 bases and J shed 10 bases, with 4 bases lying between them. Germline CDR1 is LNHNV and CDR2 is YYDKDF (reference sequence). This CDR3 spans 12 amino acids. The CDR3 protein is CATSRDRSPLHF. DNA for the CDR3: TGTGCCACCAGCAGAGATAGATCACCCCTCCACTTT.

V and J are TRBV5-1 and TRBJ2-7; a possible D gene is TRBD1 (6 bases). Germline CDR1 SGHRS, CDR2 YFSETQ. V was pared by 4 bases and J by 3 bases, with 11 bases between. The CDR3 runs to 13 residues. CDR3 nucleotides: TGCGCCAGCAGCATGAAGGACAGCTACGAGCAGTACTTC. It specifies CASSMKDSYEQYF.

J is TRBJ2-7 and V is TRBV24-1; maybe TRBD1 (6 bases). CDR1 and CDR2 (germline): KGHDR, SFDVKD. Trimming shortened V by 6 bases and J by 0 bases, and 11 bases separated the two germline ends. The CDR3 consists of 14 residues. The CDR3 region is CATSPGTTSYEQYF. The CDR3 nucleotides are TGTGCCACCAGTCCTGGGACAACCTCCTACGAGCAGTACTTC.

The rearrangement links TRBV6-5 to TRBJ1-1, with 7 bases that match TRBD1. This CDR3 is built from 13 residues. CDR1 MNHEY and CDR2 SVGAGI come from the germline V gene. V dropped 4 bases and J dropped 5; count of bases not matched to a gene: 4. DNA for the CDR3: TGTGCCAGCAGTTCGGGACAGACTACTGAAGCTTTCTTT. Translated: CASSSGQTTEAFF.

The chain employs TRBV12-3 or TRBV12-4 and TRBJ2-2, with TRBD2 as a possible D gene (6 bases). CDR3 length: 13 amino acids. Trimming took 6 bases from V and 7 from J, leaving 12 bases between them. The CDR3 coding sequence is TGTGCCAGCAGCAACCGCGGGATCGGGGAGCTGTTTTTT. Protein product: CASSNRGIGELFF.

V gene TRBV20-1 combines with J gene TRBJ2-7; TRBD2 agrees at 8 bases. The CDR3 contains 15 residues. Germline V lookup: CDR1 DFQATT, CDR2 SNEGSKA (reference sequence). The V segment lost 3 bases and the J segment 2 bases; nucleotides outside the gene matches: 9. DNA for the CDR3: TGCAGTGCTAGTTGGCTAGCGGGCAACACCTACGAGCAGTACTTC. Protein product: CSASWLAGNTYEQYF.

This chain's CDR3 is CASSQDRGKDYTF. Here the CDR3 DNA reads TGTGCCAGCAGCCAGGACAGGGGGAAGGACTACACCTTC. The rearrangement uses TRBV3-1 (or the pseudogene TRBV3-2) and TRBJ1-2; 10 bases agree with TRBD1. Germline CDR1 is LGHDT and CDR2 is YNNKEL (reference sequence). This CDR3 has 13 residues. Trimming removed 3 bases from V and 10 bases from J; junction bases left unmatched: 5.

This chain uses TRBV5-6 with TRBJ1-2; TRBD1 aligns across 8 bases. Germline V gene data show CDR1 as SGHDT and CDR2 as YYEEEE. After removal of 2 bases from V and 4 bases from J, the junction contained 13 bases not matched to a gene. This CDR3 has 17 residues. The CDR3 nucleotides are TGTGCCAGCAGCTTCCCCGGGACAGGACCCCCCGTCTATGGCTACACCTTC. It specifies CASSFPGTGPPVYGYTF.

Details on this clone: The same CDR3 arises from other DNA sequences in this sample as well. This chain connects TRBV27 to TRBJ1-5; 7 nucleotides align to TRBD1. The CDR3 is 14 amino acids. V lost 5 bases and J lost 2; bases outside the gene matches: 3. Germline loops: CDR1 MNHEY, CDR2 SMNVEV (reference sequence). The CDR3 DNA sequence: TGTGCCAGCAGTACCACAGGGGGCAATCAGCCCCAGCATTTT. Translating gives CASSTTGGNQPQHF.

The V and J genes are TRBV7-6 and TRBJ1-5, with D hard to call. The CDR3 is 13 residues long. Germline lookup yields CDR1 SGHVS and CDR2 FNYEAQ. V was clipped by 1 base and J by 5 bases, with 6 bases between them. In nucleotides, the CDR3 is TGTGCCAGCAGCTTAGGAACGGATCAGCCCCAGCATTTT. Protein: CASSLGTDQPQHF.

The rearrangement joins TRBV5-1 to TRBJ2-7; the match to TRBD1 covers 8 bases. The CDR3 covers 15 residues. The V gene's germline CDR1 is SGHRS and CDR2 YFSETQ. The V and J ends lost 4 bases and 2 bases, in that order; junction bases with no gene match: 8. CDR3 protein: CASSAGQEFTYEQYF. CDR3 nucleotides: TGCGCCAGCAGCGCGGGACAGGAATTTACCTACGAGCAGTACTTC.

The chain recombines TRBV2 with TRBJ1-5; 9 nucleotides match TRBD1. The CDR3 consists of 15 residues. CDR1 SNHLY and CDR2 FYNNEI come from the germline V gene. V was clipped by 4 bases and J by 4 bases; unmatched bases: 5. The CDR3 protein is CASSATGGGNQPQHF. CDR3 DNA: TGTGCCAGCAGTGCCACAGGGGGCGGTAATCAGCCCCAGCATTTT.

Note on this clone: Relative to the germline gene, one junction end is altered; a read error may explain this. The chain is built from TRBV2 and TRBJ1-3; D remains ambiguous. This CDR3 has 14 amino acids. The germline CDR1 and CDR2 sequences are SNHLY and FYNNEI. In nucleotides, the CDR3 is TGTGCCAGCAGTGAGTTCGGAATCTGGTGGGCGAAGGATTTT. Its protein is CASSEFGIWWAKDF.

Here the CDR3 reads CAIRRDSSGIGANVLTF. The CDR3 bases are TGTGCCATCAGACGGGACAGCTCAGGGATTGGGGCCAACGTCCTGACTTTC. The V call is TRBV10-3, the J call TRBJ2-6; TRBD1 matches 7 bases. The CDR3 contains 17 residues. Germline values: CDR1 ENHRY, CDR2 SYGVKD. V shed 6 bases and J 3 bases; nucleotides not matched to a gene: 11.